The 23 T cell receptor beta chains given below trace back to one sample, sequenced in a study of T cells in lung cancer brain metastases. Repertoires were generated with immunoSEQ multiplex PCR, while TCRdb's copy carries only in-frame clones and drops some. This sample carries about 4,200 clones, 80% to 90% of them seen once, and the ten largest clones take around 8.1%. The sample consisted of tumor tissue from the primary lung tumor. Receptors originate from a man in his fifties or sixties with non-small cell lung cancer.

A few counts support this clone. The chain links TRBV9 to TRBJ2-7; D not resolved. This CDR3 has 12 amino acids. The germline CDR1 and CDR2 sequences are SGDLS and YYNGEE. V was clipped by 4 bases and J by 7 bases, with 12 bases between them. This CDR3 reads CASSPPLGEQYF. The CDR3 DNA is TGTGCCAGCAGCCCTCCCTTGGGGGAGCAGTACTTC.

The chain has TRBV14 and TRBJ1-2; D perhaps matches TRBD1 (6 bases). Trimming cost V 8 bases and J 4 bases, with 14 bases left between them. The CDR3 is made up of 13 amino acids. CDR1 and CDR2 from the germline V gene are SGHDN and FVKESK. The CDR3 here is CASGTQGTYGYTF. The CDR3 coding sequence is TGTGCCAGCGGGACACAGGGCACCTATGGCTACACCTTC.

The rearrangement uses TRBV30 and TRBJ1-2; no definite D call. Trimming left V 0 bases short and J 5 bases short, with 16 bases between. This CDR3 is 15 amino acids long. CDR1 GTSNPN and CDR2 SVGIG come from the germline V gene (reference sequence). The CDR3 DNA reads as TGTGCCTGGAGTGTACGAGAGGTTGGAGGGTATGGCTACACCTTC. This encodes CAWSVREVGGYGYTF.

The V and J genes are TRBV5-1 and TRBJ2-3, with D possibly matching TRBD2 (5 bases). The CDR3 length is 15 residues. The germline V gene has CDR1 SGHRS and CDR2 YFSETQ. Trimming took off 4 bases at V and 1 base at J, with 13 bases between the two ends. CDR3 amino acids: CASSPRAVGTDTQYF. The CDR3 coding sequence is TGCGCCAGCAGCCCCCGAGCGGTAGGCACAGATACGCAGTATTTT.

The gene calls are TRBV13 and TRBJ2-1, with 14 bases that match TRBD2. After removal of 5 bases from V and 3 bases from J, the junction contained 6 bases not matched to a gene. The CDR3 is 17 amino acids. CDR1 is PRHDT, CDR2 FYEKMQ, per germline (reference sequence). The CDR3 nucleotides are TGTGCCAGCAGCCAGAGACTAGCGGGAGGGCTCTACAATGAGCAGTTCTTC. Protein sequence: CASSQRLAGGLYNEQFF.

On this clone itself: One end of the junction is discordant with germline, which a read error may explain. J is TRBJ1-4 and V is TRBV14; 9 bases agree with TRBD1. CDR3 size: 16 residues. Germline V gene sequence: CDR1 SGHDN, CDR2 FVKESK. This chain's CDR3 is CASSPEDRGFDEKLFF. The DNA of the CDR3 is TGTGCCAGCAGCCCTGAGGACAGGGGATTCGATGAAAAATTGTTTTTT.

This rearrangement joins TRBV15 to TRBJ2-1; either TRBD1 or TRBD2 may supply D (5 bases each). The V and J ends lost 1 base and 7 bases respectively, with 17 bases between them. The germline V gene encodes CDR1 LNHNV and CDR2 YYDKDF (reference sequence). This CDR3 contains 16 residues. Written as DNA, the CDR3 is TGTGCCACCAGCAGAGTCGGGACGGGCAGTGGTAATGAGCAGTTCTTC. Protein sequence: CATSRVGTGSGNEQFF.

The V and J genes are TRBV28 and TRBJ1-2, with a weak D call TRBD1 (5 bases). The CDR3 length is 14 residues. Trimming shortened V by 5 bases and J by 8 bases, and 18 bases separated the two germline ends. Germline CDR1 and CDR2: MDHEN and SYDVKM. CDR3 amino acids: CASSPVSGERGYTF. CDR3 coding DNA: TGTGCCAGCAGTCCCGTTTCGGGGGAGAGGGGCTACACCTTC.

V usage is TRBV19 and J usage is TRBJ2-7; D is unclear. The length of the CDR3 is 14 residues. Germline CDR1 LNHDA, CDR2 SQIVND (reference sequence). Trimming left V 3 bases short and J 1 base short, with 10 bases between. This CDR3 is CASSIFGRSYEQYF. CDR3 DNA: TGTGCCAGTAGTATCTTCGGCAGATCCTACGAGCAGTACTTC.

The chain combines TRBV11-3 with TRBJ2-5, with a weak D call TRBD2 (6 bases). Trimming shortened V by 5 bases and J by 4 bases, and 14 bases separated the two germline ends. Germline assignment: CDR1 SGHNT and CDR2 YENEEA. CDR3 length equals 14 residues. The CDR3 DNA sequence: TGTGCCAGCAGCCCCGGGGGTATTACAGAGACCCAGTACTTC. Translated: CASSPGGITETQYF.

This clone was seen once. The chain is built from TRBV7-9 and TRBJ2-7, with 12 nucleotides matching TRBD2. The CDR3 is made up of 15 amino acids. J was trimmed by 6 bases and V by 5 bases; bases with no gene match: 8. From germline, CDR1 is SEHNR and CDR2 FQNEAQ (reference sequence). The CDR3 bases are TGTGCCAGCAGCGCCTACCCTAGCGGGAGGGGCGAGCAGTACTTC. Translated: CASSAYPSGRGEQYF.

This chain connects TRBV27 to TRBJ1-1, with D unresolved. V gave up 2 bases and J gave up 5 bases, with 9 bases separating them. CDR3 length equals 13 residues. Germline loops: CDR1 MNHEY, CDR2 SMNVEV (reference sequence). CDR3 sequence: CASSLIKGTEAFF. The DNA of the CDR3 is TGTGCCAGCAGTTTAATTAAGGGAACTGAAGCTTTCTTT.

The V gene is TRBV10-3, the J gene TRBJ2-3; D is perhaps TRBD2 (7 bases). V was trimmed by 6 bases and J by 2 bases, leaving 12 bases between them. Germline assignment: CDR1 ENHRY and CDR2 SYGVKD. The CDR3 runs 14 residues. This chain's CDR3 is CAISEGGLTDTQYF. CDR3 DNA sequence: TGTGCCATCAGCGAGGGGGGGCTCACAGATACGCAGTATTTT.

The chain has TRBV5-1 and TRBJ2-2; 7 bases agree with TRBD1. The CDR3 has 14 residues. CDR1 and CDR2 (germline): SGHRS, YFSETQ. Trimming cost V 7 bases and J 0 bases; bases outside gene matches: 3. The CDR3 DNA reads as TGCGCCAGCGGTGGGACAGCGAACACCGGGGAGCTGTTTTTT. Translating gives CASGGTANTGELFF.

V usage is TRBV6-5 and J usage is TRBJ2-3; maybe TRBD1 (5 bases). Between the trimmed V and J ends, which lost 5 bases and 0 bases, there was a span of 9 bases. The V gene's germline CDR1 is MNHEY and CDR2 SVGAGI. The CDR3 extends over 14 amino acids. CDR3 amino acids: CASSIDRSTDTQYF. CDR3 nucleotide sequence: TGTGCCAGCAGTATCGACAGAAGCACAGATACGCAGTATTTT.

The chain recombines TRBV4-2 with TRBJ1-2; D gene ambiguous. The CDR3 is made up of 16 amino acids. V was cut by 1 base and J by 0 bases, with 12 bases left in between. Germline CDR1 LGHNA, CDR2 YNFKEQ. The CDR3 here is CASSQVLATTNYGYTF. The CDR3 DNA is TGTGCCAGCAGCCAAGTCTTGGCCACCACTAACTATGGCTACACCTTC.

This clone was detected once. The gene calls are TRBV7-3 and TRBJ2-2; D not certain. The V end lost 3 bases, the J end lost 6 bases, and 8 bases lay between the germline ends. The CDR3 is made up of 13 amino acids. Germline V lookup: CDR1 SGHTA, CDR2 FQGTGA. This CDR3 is CASSLFESGELFF. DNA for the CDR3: TGTGCCAGCAGCTTGTTCGAGTCCGGGGAGCTGTTTTTT.

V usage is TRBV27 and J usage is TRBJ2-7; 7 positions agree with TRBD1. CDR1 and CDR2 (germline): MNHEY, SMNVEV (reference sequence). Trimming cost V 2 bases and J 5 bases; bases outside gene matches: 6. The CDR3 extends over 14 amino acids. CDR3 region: CASSLGSQGNEQYF. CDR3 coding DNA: TGTGCCAGCAGTTTAGGGTCACAGGGGAACGAGCAGTACTTC.

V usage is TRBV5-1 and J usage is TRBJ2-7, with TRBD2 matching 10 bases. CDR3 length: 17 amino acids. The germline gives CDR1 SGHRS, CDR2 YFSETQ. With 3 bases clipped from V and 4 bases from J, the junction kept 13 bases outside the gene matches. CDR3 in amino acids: CASSSLLAGAPSYEQYF. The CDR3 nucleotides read TGCGCCAGCAGCTCTCTGCTAGCGGGAGCCCCCTCTTACGAGCAGTACTTC. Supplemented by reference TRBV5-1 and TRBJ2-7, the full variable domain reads KAGVTQTPRYLIKTRGQQVTLSCSPISGHRSVSWYQQTPGQGLQFLFEYFSETQRNKGNFPGRFSGRQFSNSRSEMNVSTLELGDSALYLCASSSLLAGAPSYEQYFGPGTRLTVT.

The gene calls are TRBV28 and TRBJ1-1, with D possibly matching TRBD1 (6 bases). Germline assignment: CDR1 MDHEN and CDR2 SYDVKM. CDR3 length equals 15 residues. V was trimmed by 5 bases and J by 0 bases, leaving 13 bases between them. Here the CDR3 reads CASSLRGTVNTEAFF. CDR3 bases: TGTGCCAGCAGTCTCAGGGGCACGGTGAACACTGAAGCTTTCTTT.

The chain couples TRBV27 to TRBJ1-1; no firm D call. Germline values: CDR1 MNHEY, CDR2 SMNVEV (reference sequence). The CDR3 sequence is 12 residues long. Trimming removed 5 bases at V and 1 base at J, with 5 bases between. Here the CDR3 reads CASSPGNTEAFF. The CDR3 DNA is TGTGCCAGCAGTCCCGGGAACACTGAAGCTTTCTTT.

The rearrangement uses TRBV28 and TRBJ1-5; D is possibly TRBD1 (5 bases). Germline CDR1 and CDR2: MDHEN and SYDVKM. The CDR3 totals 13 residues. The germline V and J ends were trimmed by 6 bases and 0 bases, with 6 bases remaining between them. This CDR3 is CASSRDSNQPQHF. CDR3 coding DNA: TGTGCCAGCAGCAGGGATAGCAATCAGCCCCAGCATTTT.

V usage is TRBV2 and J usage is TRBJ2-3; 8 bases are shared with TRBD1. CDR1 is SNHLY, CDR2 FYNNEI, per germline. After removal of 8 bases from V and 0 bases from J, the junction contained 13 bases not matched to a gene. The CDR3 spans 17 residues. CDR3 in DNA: TGTGCCAGCTGCCGACAGGGGTGGGAGCTCAGCACAGATACGCAGTATTTT. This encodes CASCRQGWELSTDTQYF.